This entry features one T cell receptor beta chain sequence. Its matching antigen is unknown. These data belong to a study of shared clonotypes between healthy human individuals. Study in general: Ranging from 18 to 49 in age, donors were two women and three men. Study-wide results and caveats: Specimens sampled were limited to blood, with tissue repertoires likely differing. It was anticipated that sequencing depth would influence how many clonotypes donors shared.

Germline V CDR1 and CDR2: SGHTA, FQGNSA. The CDR3 contains 13 residues. Trimming left V 5 bases short and J 9 bases short, with 16 bases between. Method: immunoSEQ multiplex PCR; TCRdb's copy keeps in-frame clones and lacks some. The sample contains 1.4 million to 1.5 million clones, roughly 95% of which appear only once. The TCR was taken from a man in his thirties or forties in good health. V gene TRBV7-2 combines with J gene TRBJ1-2, with D uncertain. The sequencing sample was made of naive CD4+ T cells sorted from blood. The subset was: CD45RA+ positively selected. CDR3 in DNA: TGTGCCAGCAGCGCCCGGGAAAACGTACGCTACACCTTC. It yields the protein CASSARENVRYTF.